The next 30 T cell receptor beta chains were all read from a single sample in a study of T-cell reconstitution after alpha-beta-depleted transplantation in children. Researchers prepared the TCRbeta library using unique molecular identifiers, the study reports. TCRdb passed the PCR reads through MiXCR, listing each CDR3 protein once. The table records approximately 400,000 distinct CDR3 sequences, approximately 10% of them present only once. Source: PBMCs from the stem cell graft donor, taken from the stem cell graft. The receptor source for this set is a human donor who donated a stem cell graft to a child with acute myeloid leukemia.

In its sample, this clonotype was seen a few times. This chain links TRBV25-1 with TRBJ1-2, with no clear D. The length of the CDR3 is 16 residues. Per germline, CDR1 MGHDK and CDR2 SYGVNS. Deletions cut 1 base from V and 4 bases from J, with 16 bases between. The CDR3 DNA sequence: TGTGCCAGCAGTGAATCCCCATCCGGCGGAGTCTATGGCTACACCTTC. Translated: CASSESPSGGVYGYTF.

This chain joins TRBV20-1 and TRBJ2-1; 10 bases are a match to TRBD1. The CDR3 length is 15 residues. Losses at the gene ends were 6 bases for V and 4 bases for J; bases not matched to a gene: 9. The germline V gene encodes CDR1 DFQATT and CDR2 SNEGSKA (reference sequence). CDR3 sequence reads: CSAHPDRGTYNEQFF. The CDR3 DNA follows: TGCAGTGCCCACCCGGACAGGGGGACTTACAATGAGCAGTTCTTC.

This clonotype was observed a single time. The chain combines TRBV6-1 with TRBJ2-7; D unresolved. Trimming pared 3 bases from V and 4 bases from J, leaving 10 bases between. CDR1 is MNHNS, CDR2 SASEGT, per germline. This CDR3 has 13 amino acids. The CDR3 here is CASSDNIAYEQYV. CDR3 DNA sequence: TGTGCCAGCAGTGATAATATTGCTTACGAGCAGTACGTC.

This clonotype was found a few times. The V and J genes are TRBV7-2 and TRBJ2-1, with a tentative D call TRBD1 (5 bases). The CDR3 has 15 residues. The germline CDR1 and CDR2 sequences are SGHTA and FQGNSA. Trimming cost V 1 base and J 9 bases, with 16 bases left between them. DNA of the CDR3: TGTGCCAGCAGCTTAGGAGTCACAGGTCGTGGTGAGCAGTTCTTC. It yields the protein CASSLGVTGRGEQFF.

This chain connects TRBV18 to TRBJ1-4; maybe TRBD1 (5 bases). Germline CDR1 reads KGHSH; CDR2 reads LQKENI. V was shortened by 5 bases and J by 10 bases, with 23 bases between the two germline ends. This CDR3 spans 16 amino acids. The CDR3 nucleotides are TGTGCCAGCTCATCAAAGGAGGGCAGGGCGACGCTAAAACTGTTTTTT. Translating gives CASSSKEGRATLKLFF.

This sequence joins TRBV6-1 and TRBJ2-2; 8 nucleotides agree with TRBD2. This CDR3 is 15 amino acids long. CDR1 and CDR2 (germline): MNHNS, SASEGT. The V segment lost 8 bases and the J segment 0 bases; nucleotides outside the gene matches: 5. Here the CDR3 reads CASCPGGANTGELFF. DNA for the CDR3: TGTGCCAGCTGCCCGGGGGGGGCGAACACCGGGGAGCTGTTTTTT.

This clonotype was seen only a few times. The CDR3 DNA reads TGCAGTGTTCCTAGCGGGGGGGCAGTCGGGGAGCTGTTTTTT. It codes for CSVPSGGAVGELFF. The V and J genes are TRBV20-1 and TRBJ2-2; 12 bases line up with TRBD2. V shed 7 bases and J 7 bases; nucleotides not matched to a gene: 7. In germline, CDR1 is DFQATT, CDR2 SNEGSKA (reference sequence). The CDR3 consists of 14 residues.

The rearrangement links TRBV27 to TRBJ2-1, with D perhaps matching TRBD2 (6 bases). This CDR3 contains 13 residues. V was cut by 4 bases and J by 14 bases, with 18 bases left in between. CDR1 MNHEY and CDR2 SMNVEV come from the germline V gene (reference sequence). CDR3 nucleotides: TGTGCCAGCAGTTCACCAACAGGACTAAGGGAGTTCTTC. Translating gives CASSSPTGLREFF.

V gene TRBV20-1 combines with J gene TRBJ2-1; 11 nucleotides align to TRBD2. The V gene end was trimmed by 6 bases and the J gene end by 0 bases; junction bases not matched to a gene: 4. The germline V gene has CDR1 DFQATT and CDR2 SNEGSKA (reference sequence). The CDR3 extends over 15 amino acids. The CDR3 loop reads CSADTSGSSYNEQFF. In DNA form, the CDR3 reads TGCAGTGCAGACACTAGCGGGAGCTCCTACAATGAGCAGTTCTTC.

This clonotype was counted between two and nine times. This chain uses TRBV7-8 with TRBJ2-5; 7 bases agree with TRBD1. With 5 bases clipped from V and 4 bases from J, the junction kept 7 bases outside the gene matches. This CDR3 is built from 14 residues. Germline V gene data show CDR1 as SGHVS and CDR2 as FQNEAQ. CDR3 DNA: TGTGCCAGCAGCCCCGGGACAGCCATAGAGACCCAGTACTTC. It is translated as CASSPGTAIETQYF.

Only a few counts were recorded for this clonotype. The chain combines TRBV6-1 with TRBJ2-5, with 11 bases lining up with TRBD2. Trimming cost V 10 bases and J 1 base; bases outside gene matches: 2. The CDR3 sequence is 13 residues long. Germline CDR1 and CDR2: MNHNS and SASEGT. In DNA form, the CDR3 reads TGTGCCACCGGGACTAGCGGCCAAGAGACCCAGTACTTC. This sequence encodes CATGTSGQETQYF.

The gene calls are TRBV20-1 and TRBJ2-7; 8 nucleotides match TRBD1. CDR1 is DFQATT and CDR2 is SNEGSKA in the germline V gene (reference sequence). The CDR3 has 13 residues. V lost 7 bases and J lost 6; bases outside the gene matches: 11. The CDR3 nucleotides read TGCAGTGTTACCCAGGGGGCCCCTGCCGAGCAGTACGTC. Encoded protein: CSVTQGAPAEQYV.

This chain connects TRBV28 to TRBJ2-7, with D tentatively TRBD1 (6 bases). V gave up 2 bases and J gave up 6 bases, with 11 bases separating them. Per germline, CDR1 MDHEN and CDR2 SYDVKM. The CDR3 is 13 residues long. CDR3 sequence reads: CASSLVGAGEQYF. In nucleotides, the CDR3 is TGTGCCAGCAGTTTAGTGGGGGCCGGCGAGCAGTACTTC.

The chain is built from TRBV5-1 and TRBJ2-5; the match to TRBD1 covers 8 bases. Per the germline V gene, CDR1 is SGHRS and CDR2 is YFSETQ. This CDR3 has 15 residues. With 3 bases clipped from V and 5 bases from J, the junction kept 9 bases outside the gene matches. The CDR3 reads CASSSQGAREETQYF. CDR3 sequence (DNA): TGCGCCAGCAGCTCCCAGGGGGCGAGGGAGGAGACCCAGTACTTC.

This chain connects TRBV7-2 to TRBJ1-5; TRBD1 agrees at 7 bases. Germline values: CDR1 SGHTA, CDR2 FQGNSA. The CDR3 is made up of 16 amino acids. J lost 2 bases, V lost 1 base, and 5 bases had no gene match. CDR3 DNA sequence: TGTGCCAGCAGCTTAGGGATAGGGGGCGGCAATCAGCCCCAGCATTTT. Protein product: CASSLGIGGGNQPQHF.

This clonotype has at least ten counts. The chain is built from TRBV20-1 and TRBJ2-3, with unresolved D. Trimming removed 1 base at V and 4 bases at J, with 6 bases between. The CDR3 extends over 12 amino acids. Germline CDR1 is DFQATT and CDR2 is SNEGSKA (reference sequence). Here the CDR3 reads CSARGPADTQYF. CDR3 bases: TGCAGTGCTAGAGGTCCTGCAGATACGCAGTATTTT.

This clonotype was recorded once. J is TRBJ2-7 and V is TRBV5-1; D is possibly TRBD1 (5 bases). The CDR3 sequence is 14 residues long. Germline lookup yields CDR1 SGHRS and CDR2 YFSETQ. V was cut by 3 bases and J by 2 bases, with 12 bases left in between. CDR3: CASSSLPGTYEQYF. The CDR3 DNA follows: TGCGCCAGCAGCTCGCTACCAGGGACCTACGAGCAGTACTTC.

A remark on this clonotype: At one boundary the junction diverges from the germline segment, which might be a read error. V is TRBV20-1 and J is TRBJ2-7; weak D call: TRBD2 (5 bases). Germline V gene sequence: CDR1 DFQATT, CDR2 SNEGSKA (reference sequence). The CDR3 spans 14 residues. The CDR3 loop reads CSARGRERTYEQYF. The CDR3, as DNA: TGCAGTGCCAGAGGCCGGGAAAGGACCTACGAGCAGTACTTC.

The rearrangement uses TRBV5-6 and TRBJ2-5; possibly TRBD1 for D (6 bases). Germline-derived CDR1 and CDR2 are SGHDT and YYEEEE. This CDR3 is built from 14 residues. The V and J ends lost 4 bases and 2 bases respectively, with 12 bases between them. CDR3 DNA sequence: TGTGCCAGCAGCCGGACAGCAGGACAAGAGACCCAGTACTTC. It encodes CASSRTAGQETQYF. Full variable domain (missing parts from reference TRBV5-6 and TRBJ2-5): DAGVTQSPTHLIKTRGQQVTLRCSPKSGHDTVSWYQQALGQGPQFIFQYYEEEERQRGNFPDRFSGHQFPNYSSELNVNALLLGDSALYLCASSRTAGQETQYFGPGTRLLVL.

The chain employs TRBV7-9 and TRBJ1-4; TRBD1 aligns across 7 bases. CDR1 and CDR2 (germline): SEHNR, FQNEAQ (reference sequence). There are 15 residues in the CDR3. J gave up 3 bases and V 5 bases, and 6 bases lay outside the gene matches. For the CDR3, the DNA is TGTGCCAGCAGCCTCCAGACAGGGTCTAATGAAAAACTGTTTTTT. It codes for CASSLQTGSNEKLFF. Based on the CDR3 plus reference TRBV7-9 and TRBJ1-4, the full variable domain is DTGVSQNPRHKITKRGQNVTFRCDPISEHNRLYWYRQTLGQGPEFLTYFQNEAQLEKSRLLSDRFSAERPKGSFSTLEIQRTEQGDSAMYLCASSLQTGSNEKLFFGSGTQLSVL.

The chain has TRBV7-2 and TRBJ2-1; 7 bases agree with TRBD2. Trimming at V came to 4 bases and at J to 7 bases, leaving 13 bases not matched to a gene. Per the germline V gene, CDR1 is SGHTA and CDR2 is FQGNSA. The CDR3 length is 16 residues. CDR3 protein: CASSSGPQGGENEQFF. The CDR3 DNA reads TGTGCCAGCAGCTCCGGTCCTCAGGGAGGGGAAAATGAGCAGTTCTTC.

This clonotype has more than one count but fewer than ten. The chain is built from TRBV28 and TRBJ1-2, with 10 bases lining up with TRBD1. Looked up from germline, CDR1 is MDHEN and CDR2 is SYDVKM. CDR3 length equals 13 residues. Losses at the gene ends were 6 bases for V and 9 bases for J; bases not matched to a gene: 7. This chain's CDR3 is CASRGGQGGRYTF. CDR3 nucleotides: TGTGCCAGCAGGGGTGGACAGGGGGGACGCTACACCTTC.

Many counts were recorded for this clonotype. The V call is TRBV15, the J call TRBJ2-7; D is undetermined. The CDR3 spans 12 residues. In germline, CDR1 is LNHNV, CDR2 YYDKDF (reference sequence). V lost 0 bases, J lost 6 bases, and 6 bases lay in between. DNA for the CDR3: TGTGCCACCAGCAGAGATAATGGCGAGCAGTACTTC. Translating it yields CATSRDNGEQYF.

This clonotype was seen more than once but under ten times. V usage is TRBV5-1 and J usage is TRBJ1-1; weak D call: TRBD1 (6 bases). Germline values: CDR1 SGHRS, CDR2 YFSETQ. The CDR3 totals 14 residues. Trimming pared 4 bases from V and 3 bases from J, leaving 13 bases between. CDR3 sequence reads: CASSTQGGDTEAFF. The CDR3 coding sequence is TGCGCCAGCAGCACACAGGGCGGGGACACTGAAGCTTTCTTT.

This clonotype was seen more than once but under ten times. The rearrangement joins TRBV24-1 to TRBJ2-3, with 12 bases lining up with TRBD2. CDR3 length: 15 amino acids. The V gene end was trimmed by 2 bases and the J gene end by 5 bases; junction bases not matched to a gene: 1. Germline V CDR1 and CDR2: KGHDR, SFDVKD. The CDR3 nucleotides read TGTGCCACCAGTGATTGGACTAGCGGGATAGATACGCAGTATTTT. Its translation: CATSDWTSGIDTQYF.

V and J are TRBV30 and TRBJ1-2, with 9 bases matching TRBD1. Germline CDR1 reads GTSNPN; CDR2 reads SVGIG (reference sequence). The CDR3 contains 17 residues. V was pared by 3 bases and J by 0 bases, with 11 bases of the junction left unmatched. CDR3 in amino acids: CAWRPTGGASTNYGYTF. In DNA, the CDR3 is TGTGCCTGGAGACCCACAGGGGGCGCCTCCACTAACTATGGCTACACCTTC.

This clonotype was observed at least ten times. Compared with germline, one end of the junction differs, possibly owing to a read error. The CDR3 bases are TGTGCCAGCAGATTAGGACTAGCGGGAGATACGCAGTATTTT. It translates to CASRLGLAGDTQYF. The chain is built from TRBV7-6 and TRBJ2-3, with 11 positions matching TRBD2. Per germline, CDR1 SGHVS and CDR2 FNYEAQ. The CDR3 has 14 residues.

This clonotype appeared a few times. This chain connects TRBV20-1 to TRBJ2-1; 9 bases line up with TRBD2. The CDR3 is 16 amino acids. V shed 1 base and J 2 bases; nucleotides not matched to a gene: 6. From germline, CDR1 is DFQATT and CDR2 SNEGSKA (reference sequence). The CDR3 reads CSARGTVAGAYNEQFF. As DNA, the CDR3 is TGCAGTGCTAGAGGGACGGTAGCGGGAGCCTACAATGAGCAGTTCTTC.

This chain joins TRBV7-3 and TRBJ2-7; tentatively, D is TRBD1 (6 bases). V lost 1 base, J lost 3 bases, and 22 bases lay in between. The length of the CDR3 is 18 residues. Germline CDR1 and CDR2: SGHTA and FQGTGA. The CDR3 region has the DNA TGTGCCAGCAGCTTAAACGTCCAGGGGCCCCAGTCCCTCTACGAGCAGTACTTC. Encoded protein: CASSLNVQGPQSLYEQYF.

This clonotype showed up just a few times. This chain joins TRBV12-3 or TRBV12-4 and TRBJ2-1, with 11 bases identical to TRBD1. V was clipped by 6 bases and J by 4 bases; unmatched bases: 5. There are 15 residues in the CDR3. The DNA for the CDR3 is TGTGCCAGCAGCCAAGGGACAGGGGGGTACAATGAGCAGTTCTTC. This gives the protein CASSQGTGGYNEQFF.